Below are 7 T cell receptor beta chains sequenced from a single sample in a study of blood T cell repertoires in COVID-19 (dated by TCRdb to 2018 to 2020). Libraries were made using the immunoSEQ multiplex PCR assay. TCRdb carries this immuneACCESS record with in-frame sequences only. Its versions omit some clonotypes, under half of them owing to an unresolved V gene in the studies checked, with the rest unexplained. This sample lists over 85,000 clones; around 90% were detected once. Jointly, the top ten make up 7.5% to 9.5% of the sample. The sample was peripheral blood. These TCRs come from a woman aged 65 to 85 with acute or convalescent COVID-19.

The chain has TRBV30 and TRBJ1-5; 8 bases are a match to TRBD1. J lost 3 bases, V lost 4 bases, and 2 bases had no gene match. The CDR3 sequence is 13 residues long. Germline loops: CDR1 GTSNPN, CDR2 SVGIG (reference sequence). CDR3 amino acids: CAWKDRDNQPQHF. CDR3 sequence (DNA): TGTGCCTGGAAGGACAGGGACAATCAGCCCCAGCATTTT.

This rearrangement joins TRBV5-1 to TRBJ2-1; D perhaps matches TRBD1 (5 bases). CDR3 length: 16 residues. Germline V gene sequence: CDR1 SGHRS, CDR2 YFSETQ. The germline V and J ends were trimmed by 2 bases and 3 bases, with 15 bases remaining between them. CDR3 sequence: CASSLTRGAYYNEQFF. CDR3 bases: TGCGCCAGCAGCTTAACCCGTGGGGCCTACTACAATGAGCAGTTCTTC.

The chain combines TRBV3-1 (or the pseudogene TRBV3-2) with TRBJ2-5, with TRBD2 identical over 8 bases. Germline loops: CDR1 LGHDT, CDR2 YNNKEL (reference sequence). V lost 6 bases to trimming and J lost 5 bases; unmatched junction nucleotides: 8. There are 14 residues in the CDR3. CDR3 bases: TGTGCCAGCAGTAAACGGGGGGGCCACGAGACCCAGTACTTC. Translating it yields CASSKRGGHETQYF.

The rearrangement uses TRBV3-1 (or the pseudogene TRBV3-2) and TRBJ2-1; maybe TRBD1 (6 bases). With 5 bases removed from V and 0 bases from J, the gap between germline ends came to 11 bases. This CDR3 is built from 15 residues. Germline V CDR1 and CDR2: LGHDT, YNNKEL (reference sequence). The CDR3: CASSNEGVSYNEQFF. In DNA, the CDR3 is TGTGCCAGCAGCAACGAGGGGGTCTCCTACAATGAGCAGTTCTTC.

Only one count was recorded for this clone. The rearrangement links TRBV3-1 (or the pseudogene TRBV3-2) to TRBJ1-1; possible D gene TRBD1, 6 bases. The germline gives CDR1 LGHDT, CDR2 YNNKEL (reference sequence). The CDR3 covers 13 residues. V dropped 6 bases and J dropped 4 bases, with 12 bases sitting between them. CDR3 nucleotide sequence: TGTGCCAGCAGGAATCAGGGGAGCACTGAAGCTTTCTTT. This gives the protein CASRNQGSTEAFF.

V is TRBV10-3 and J is TRBJ1-5; no definite D call. There are 13 residues in the CDR3. V dropped 6 bases and J dropped 4 bases, with 10 bases sitting between them. From germline, CDR1 is ENHRY and CDR2 SYGVKD. The CDR3 loop is CAIRNIVNQPQHF. For the CDR3, the DNA is TGTGCCATCAGGAACATTGTGAATCAGCCCCAGCATTTT.

This clone was counted a single time. V gene TRBV18 combines with J gene TRBJ2-2; TRBD2 might be the D (6 bases). Germline loops: CDR1 KGHSH, CDR2 LQKENI. This CDR3 is 15 amino acids long. Trimming took 3 bases from V and 4 from J, leaving 12 bases between them. CDR3 region: CASSPQSSATGELFF. The CDR3 nucleotides read TGTGCCAGCTCACCGCAATCTAGCGCCACCGGGGAGCTGTTTTTT.